Included here is one T cell receptor (beta chain) sequence, with context. Per the authors' pipeline: Estimation of nucleated cell counts was performed using reference gene primer amplification. TCRdb's table, derived via immunoSEQ multiplex PCR, lists solely in-frame clones and lacks some. V and J calls and clone size follow that table, whereas D and trimming were derived from the DNA. Of about 280,000 clones in the sample, around 90% were seen once. The data originate from a study of blood T cell repertoires in COVID-19. Study summary: There were acute and convalescent COVID-19 samples, and they came from the United States, Italy and Spain.

Germline CDR1 reads SGDLS; CDR2 reads YYNGEE. Germline trimming cut 3 bases from V and 6 bases from J; bases unmatched to any gene: 12. This CDR3 is 17 amino acids long. All enrollees were roughly 18 to 89 years old and from 20 to 25 US areas. This clonotype originated in a young woman with acute COVID-19. The sequencing input was PBMCs or T cells enriched from blood (not recorded which). This chain connects TRBV9 to TRBJ1-4, with TRBD1 identical over 9 bases. The CDR3 reads CASSAPPTGGRDEKLFF. The CDR3 DNA is TGTGCCAGCAGCGCCCCCCCCACAGGGGGCCGTGATGAAAAACTGTTTTTT.